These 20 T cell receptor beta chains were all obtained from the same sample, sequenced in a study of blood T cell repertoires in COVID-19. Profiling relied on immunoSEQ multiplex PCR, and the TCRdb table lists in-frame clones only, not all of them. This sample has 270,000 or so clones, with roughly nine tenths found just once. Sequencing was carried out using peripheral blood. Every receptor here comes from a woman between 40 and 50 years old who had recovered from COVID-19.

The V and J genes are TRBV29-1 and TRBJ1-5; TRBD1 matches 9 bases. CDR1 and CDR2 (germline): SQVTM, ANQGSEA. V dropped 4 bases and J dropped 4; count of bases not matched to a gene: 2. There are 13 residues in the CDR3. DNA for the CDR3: TGCAGCGTTGTGACAGGGGGGAATCAGCCCCAGCATTTT. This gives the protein CSVVTGGNQPQHF.

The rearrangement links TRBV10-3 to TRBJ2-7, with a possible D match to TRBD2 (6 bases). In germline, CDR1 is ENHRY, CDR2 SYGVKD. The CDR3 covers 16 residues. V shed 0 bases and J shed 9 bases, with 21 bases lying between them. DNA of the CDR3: TGTGCCATCAGTGAGTCCGGTTCGGCCCGCCGGGGAGGGCAGTACGTC. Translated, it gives CAISESGSARRGGQYV.

DNA for the CDR3: TGTGCCAGCAGTTCCCGGGACTATACCACAGATACGCAGTATTTT. Protein product: CASSSRDYTTDTQYF. The chain has TRBV6-2 or TRBV6-3 and TRBJ2-3; 7 nucleotides align to TRBD2. CDR1 is MNHEY, CDR2 SVGEGT, per germline. J gave up 2 bases and V 4 bases, and 6 bases lay outside the gene matches. The CDR3 has 15 residues.

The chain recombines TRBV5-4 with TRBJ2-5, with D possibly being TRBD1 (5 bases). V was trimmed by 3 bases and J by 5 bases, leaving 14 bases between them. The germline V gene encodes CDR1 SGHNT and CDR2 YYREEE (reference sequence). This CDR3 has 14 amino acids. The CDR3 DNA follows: TGTGCCAGCAGCTCGCAGGGCGTGCGGGAGACCCAGTACTTC. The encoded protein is CASSSQGVRETQYF.

The CDR3 sequence: CASSVAEETQYF. The DNA for the CDR3 is TGTGCCAGCAGCGTAGCGGAAGAGACCCAGTACTTC. The chain joins TRBV13 to TRBJ2-5, with a tentative D call TRBD2 (6 bases). V lost 5 bases and J lost 3, with 7 bases in between. The CDR3 length is 12 residues. Looked up from germline, CDR1 is PRHDT and CDR2 is FYEKMQ (reference sequence).

The CDR3 DNA follows: TGTGCCAGCAGCAGGGACAGGGGGACAGATACGCAGTATTTT. Translated: CASSRDRGTDTQYF. The gene calls are TRBV2 and TRBJ2-3, with 11 positions matching TRBD1. After removal of 6 bases from V and 3 bases from J, the junction contained 2 bases not matched to a gene. The CDR3 has 14 residues. Germline V gives CDR1 SNHLY, CDR2 FYNNEI.

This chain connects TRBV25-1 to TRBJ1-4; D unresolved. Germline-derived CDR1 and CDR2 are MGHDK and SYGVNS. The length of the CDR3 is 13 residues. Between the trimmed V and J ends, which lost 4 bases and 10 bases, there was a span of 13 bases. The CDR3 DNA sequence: TGTGCCAGCAGTGGAGTAGGAGAGAGAAAACTGTTTTTT. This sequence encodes CASSGVGERKLFF.

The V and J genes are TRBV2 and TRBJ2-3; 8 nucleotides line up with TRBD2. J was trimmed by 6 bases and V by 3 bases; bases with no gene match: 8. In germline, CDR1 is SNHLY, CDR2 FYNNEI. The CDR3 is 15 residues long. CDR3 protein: CASSDGTSGFDTQYF. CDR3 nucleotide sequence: TGTGCCAGCAGTGATGGAACTAGCGGTTTTGATACGCAGTATTTT.

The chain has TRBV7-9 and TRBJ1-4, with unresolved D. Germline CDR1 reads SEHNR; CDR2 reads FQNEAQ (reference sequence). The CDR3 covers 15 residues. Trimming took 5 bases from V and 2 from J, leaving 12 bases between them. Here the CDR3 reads CASSDDTVTNEKLFF. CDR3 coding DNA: TGTGCCAGCAGCGACGACACCGTCACTAATGAAAAACTGTTTTTT.

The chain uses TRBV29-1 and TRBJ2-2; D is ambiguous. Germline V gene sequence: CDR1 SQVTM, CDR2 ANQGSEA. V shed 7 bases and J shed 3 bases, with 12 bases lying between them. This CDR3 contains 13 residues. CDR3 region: CSALMTHTGELFF. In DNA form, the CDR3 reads TGCAGCGCCCTCATGACACACACCGGGGAGCTGTTTTTT.

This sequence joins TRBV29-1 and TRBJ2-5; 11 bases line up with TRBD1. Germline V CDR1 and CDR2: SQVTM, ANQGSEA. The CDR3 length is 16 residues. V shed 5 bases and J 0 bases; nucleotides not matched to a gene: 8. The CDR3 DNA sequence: TGCAGCGTTTTACGGACAGGGGGCCCTAACCAAGAGACCCAGTACTTC. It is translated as CSVLRTGGPNQETQYF.

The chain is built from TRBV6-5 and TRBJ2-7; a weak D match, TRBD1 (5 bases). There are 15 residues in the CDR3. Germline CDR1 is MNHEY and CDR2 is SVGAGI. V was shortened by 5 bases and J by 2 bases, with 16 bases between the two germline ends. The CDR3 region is CASSPSRRAAYEQYV. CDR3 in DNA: TGTGCCAGCAGTCCCAGTCGCAGGGCGGCCTACGAGCAGTACGTC.

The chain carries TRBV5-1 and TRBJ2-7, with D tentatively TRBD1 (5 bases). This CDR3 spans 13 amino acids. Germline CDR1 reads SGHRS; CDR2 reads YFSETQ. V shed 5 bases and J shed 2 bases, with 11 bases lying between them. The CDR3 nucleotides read TGCGCCAGCAGATTTGGACAAGCCTACGAGCAGTACTTC. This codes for CASRFGQAYEQYF.

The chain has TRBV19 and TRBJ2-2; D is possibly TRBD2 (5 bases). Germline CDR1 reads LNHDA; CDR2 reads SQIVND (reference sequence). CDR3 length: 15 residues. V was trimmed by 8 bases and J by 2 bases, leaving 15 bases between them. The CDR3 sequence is CASRSGWANTGELFF. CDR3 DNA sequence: TGTGCCAGTCGGTCGGGGTGGGCAAACACCGGGGAGCTGTTTTTT.

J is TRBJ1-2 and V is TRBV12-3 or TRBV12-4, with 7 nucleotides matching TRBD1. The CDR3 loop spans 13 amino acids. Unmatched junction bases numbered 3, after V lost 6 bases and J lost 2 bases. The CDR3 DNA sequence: TGTGCCAGCAGCTGGGACAGCAACTATGGCTACACCTTC. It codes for CASSWDSNYGYTF.

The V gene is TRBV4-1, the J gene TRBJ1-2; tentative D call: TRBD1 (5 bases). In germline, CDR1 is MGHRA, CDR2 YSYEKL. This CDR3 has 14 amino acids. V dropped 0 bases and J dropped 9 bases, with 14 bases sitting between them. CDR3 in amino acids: CASSQDRTRGSYTF. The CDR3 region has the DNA TGCGCCAGCAGCCAAGATCGCACGCGGGGCAGCTACACCTTC.

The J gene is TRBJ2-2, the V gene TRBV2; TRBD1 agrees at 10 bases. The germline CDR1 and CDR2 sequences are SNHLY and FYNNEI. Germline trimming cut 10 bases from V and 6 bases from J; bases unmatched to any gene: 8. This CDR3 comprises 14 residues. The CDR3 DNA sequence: TGTGCCACCAAATGGGACAGGGGTGCCGGGGAGCTGTTTTTT. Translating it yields CATKWDRGAGELFF.

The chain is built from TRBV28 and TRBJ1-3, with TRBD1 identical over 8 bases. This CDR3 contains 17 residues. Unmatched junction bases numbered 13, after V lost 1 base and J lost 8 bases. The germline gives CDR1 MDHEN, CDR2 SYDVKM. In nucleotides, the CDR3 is TGTGCCAGCAGTTTATCCATGTACAGGGGGTCCCGGTACACCATATATTTT. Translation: CASSLSMYRGSRYTIYF.

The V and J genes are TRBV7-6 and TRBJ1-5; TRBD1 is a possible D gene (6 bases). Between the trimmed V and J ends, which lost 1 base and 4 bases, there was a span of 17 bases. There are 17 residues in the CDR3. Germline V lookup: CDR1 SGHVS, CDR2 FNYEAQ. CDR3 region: CASSLGTEITLNQPQHF. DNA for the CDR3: TGTGCCAGCAGCTTAGGGACAGAGATTACTCTAAATCAGCCCCAGCATTTT.

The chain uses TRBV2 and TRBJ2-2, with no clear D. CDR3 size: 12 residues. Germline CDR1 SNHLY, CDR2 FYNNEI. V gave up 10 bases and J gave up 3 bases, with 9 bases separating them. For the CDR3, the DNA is TGTGCCACCTCTCAGGACACCGGGGAGCTGTTTTTT. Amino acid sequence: CATSQDTGELFF.